At least ten counts were recorded for the clone carrying this TCR beta chain. TCRdb re-analysed the RT-PCR reads in MiXCR, keeping a single row per CDR3 protein. The sample has around 600,000 distinct CDR3 sequences, 11% seen once. The data originate from a study of response to subunit inactivated influenza vaccine. V dropped 2 bases and J dropped 2 bases, with 13 bases sitting between them. The CDR3 spans 15 residues. CDR1 LGHNA and CDR2 YNFKEQ come from the germline V gene. These sequences were also reported in another study, on T cells expressing NK-cell markers. That investigation notes: Libraries used 5'RACE template switching adding universal primer site and UMIs. Repertoires of TCR beta were obtained from T cells sorted as CD3+CD56+NKG2C+, CD3+CD56+NKG2C- and CD3+CD56-NKG2C+. Of the CD8+ T cell pool in about 6 donors, roughly 1.0-8% was accounted for by dominant NKG2C+ clonotypes. Unclear, still, was the HCMV specificity of the expanded NKG2C+ T cell clones.

This receptor was identified in a man in his fifties or sixties who received an inactivated influenza vaccine. This specimen consisted of PBMCs from blood, obtained on the day of vaccination. The chain couples TRBV4-2 to TRBJ2-7; D is uncertain. The CDR3: CASSQQRLGTYEQYF. The CDR3 bases are TGTGCCAGCAGCCAACAAAGACTGGGAACCTACGAGCAGTACTTC.